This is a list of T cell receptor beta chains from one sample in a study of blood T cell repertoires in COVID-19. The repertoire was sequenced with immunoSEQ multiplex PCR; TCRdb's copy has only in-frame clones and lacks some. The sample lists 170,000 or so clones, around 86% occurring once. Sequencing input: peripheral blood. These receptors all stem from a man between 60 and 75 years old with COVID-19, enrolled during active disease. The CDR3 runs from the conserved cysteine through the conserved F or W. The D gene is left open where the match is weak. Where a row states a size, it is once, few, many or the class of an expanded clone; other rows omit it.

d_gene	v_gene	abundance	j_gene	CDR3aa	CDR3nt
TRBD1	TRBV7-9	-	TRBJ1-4	CASSSDRGPEKLFF	TGTGCCAGCAGCTCAGACAGGGGGCCAGAAAAACTGTTTTTT
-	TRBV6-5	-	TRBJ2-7	CASSYSVQGALQYF	TGTGCCAGCAGTTACTCGGTACAGGGAGCTTTGCAGTACTTC
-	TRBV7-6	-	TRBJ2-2	CASSPGNVNTGELFF	TGTGCCAGCAGCCCCGGGAACGTGAACACCGGGGAGCTGTTTTTT
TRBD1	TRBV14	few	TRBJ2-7	CASSPTGPYEQYF	TGTGCCAGCAGCCCGACAGGGCCCTACGAGCAGTACTTC
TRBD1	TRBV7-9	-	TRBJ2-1	CASSPGQHYNEQFF	TGTGCCAGCAGCCCGGGACAGCACTACAATGAGCAGTTCTTC
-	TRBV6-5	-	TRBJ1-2	CASSYSIRQVYTF	TGTGCCAGCAGTTACTCGATCAGGCAGGTCTACACCTTC
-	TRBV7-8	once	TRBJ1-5	CASSLMISGGNQPQHF	TGTGCCAGCAGCTTAATGATAAGCGGGGGGAATCAGCCCCAGCATTTT
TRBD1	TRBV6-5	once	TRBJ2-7	CASSYSTGLSYEQYF	TGTGCCAGCAGTTACTCGACAGGGTTAAGCTACGAGCAGTACTTC
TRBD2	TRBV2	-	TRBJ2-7	CASTSGEWGEQYF	TGTGCCAGCACTAGCGGGGAGTGGGGCGAGCAGTACTTC
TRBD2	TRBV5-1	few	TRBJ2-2	CASSMRLAGSLGELFF	TGCGCCAGCAGCATGAGACTAGCGGGAAGTTTAGGGGAGCTGTTTTTT
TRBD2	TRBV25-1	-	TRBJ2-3	CASSEGGGTDTQYF	TGTGCCAGCAGTGAGGGAGGGGGCACAGATACGCAGTATTTT
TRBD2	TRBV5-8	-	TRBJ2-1	CASSSTGTSGAISYNEQFF	TGTGCCAGCAGCTCAACCGGGACTAGCGGAGCAATCTCCTACAATGAGCAGTTCTTC
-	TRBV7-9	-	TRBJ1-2	CASSLSGRLDGYTF	TGTGCCAGCAGTCTGTCAGGGCGTTTGGATGGCTACACCTTC
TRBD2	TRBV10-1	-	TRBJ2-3	CVRIREGITDTQYF	TGCGTACGGATCCGGGAGGGAATCACAGATACGCAGTATTTT
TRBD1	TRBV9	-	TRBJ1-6	CASSVGRTGDNSPLHF	TGTGCCAGCAGCGTAGGCAGGACAGGGGATAATTCACCCCTCCACTTT
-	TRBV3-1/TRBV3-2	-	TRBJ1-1	CASSDQGNRAEAFF	TGTGCCAGCAGCGACCAGGGGAACAGGGCAGAAGCTTTCTTT
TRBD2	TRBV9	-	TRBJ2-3	CASSVEGGRAADTQYF	TGTGCCAGCAGCGTAGAGGGCGGGAGGGCGGCAGATACGCAGTATTTT
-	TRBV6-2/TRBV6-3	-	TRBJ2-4	CASSFRGLAKNIQYF	TGTGCCAGCAGTTTCCGGGGGTTAGCCAAAAACATTCAGTACTTC
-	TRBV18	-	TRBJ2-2	CASSPLRRGAWDTGELFF	TGTGCCAGCTCACCACTTCGCCGGGGGGCATGGGACACCGGGGAGCTGTTTTTT
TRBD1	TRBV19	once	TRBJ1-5	CASSSGTGQFLISQPQHF	TGTGCCAGTAGTTCCGGGACAGGGCAGTTTTTGATTAGTCAGCCCCAGCATTTT
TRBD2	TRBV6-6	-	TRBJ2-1	CASTSGRAVAYNEQFF	TGTGCCAGCACCAGCGGGAGGGCCGTGGCCTACAATGAGCAGTTCTTC
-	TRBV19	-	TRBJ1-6	CASSGAGRPSGSPLHF	TGTGCCAGTAGTGGGGCAGGCCGCCCGTCAGGTTCACCCCTCCACTTT
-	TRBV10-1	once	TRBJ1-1	CASSSGTGGDEAFF	TGCGCCAGCAGTTCCGGGACGGGGGGCGATGAAGCTTTCTTT
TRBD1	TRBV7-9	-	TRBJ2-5	CASSPGTGGETQYF	TGTGCCAGCAGCCCCGGGACAGGCGGAGAGACCCAGTACTTC
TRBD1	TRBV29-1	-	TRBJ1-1	CSVVTGTEAFF	TGCAGCGTTGTGACAGGGACTGAAGCTTTCTTT
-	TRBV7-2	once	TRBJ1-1	CASSLAQDREKMNTEAFF	TGTGCCAGCAGCTTAGCGCAGGACAGAGAGAAAATGAACACTGAAGCTTTCTTT
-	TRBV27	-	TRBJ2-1	CASSLRGSYNEQFF	TGTGCCAGCAGTTTAAGGGGCTCCTACAATGAGCAGTTCTTC
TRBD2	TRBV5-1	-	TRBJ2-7	CASSLGFIAGGAYEQYF	TGCGCCAGCAGCTTGGGGTTTATAGCGGGAGGTGCCTACGAGCAGTACTTC
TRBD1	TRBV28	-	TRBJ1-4	CASSGTGGNEKLFF	TGTGCCAGCAGCGGGACAGGGGGCAATGAAAAACTGTTTTTT
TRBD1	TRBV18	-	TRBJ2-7	CASSPNRDRANEQYF	TGTGCCAGCTCTCCAAATAGGGACAGGGCAAACGAGCAGTACTTC
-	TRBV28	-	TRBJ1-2	CASSPSLPGGYTF	TGTGCCAGCAGCCCTTCTCTGCCGGGGGGCTACACCTTC
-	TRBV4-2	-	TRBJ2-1	CASSQVQGPLSSYNEQFF	TGTGCCAGCAGCCAGGTACAGGGTCCTCTTAGCTCCTACAATGAGCAGTTCTTC
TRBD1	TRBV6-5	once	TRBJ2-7	CASSYDRGHEQYF	TGTGCCAGCAGTTATGACAGGGGCCACGAGCAGTACTTC
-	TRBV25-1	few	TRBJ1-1	CASSELGDTTEAFF	TGTGCCAGCAGTGAATTGGGTGACACCACTGAAGCTTTCTTT
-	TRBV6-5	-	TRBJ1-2	CASSGADRSYGYTF	TGTGCCAGCAGCGGAGCCGACAGGAGCTATGGCTACACCTTC
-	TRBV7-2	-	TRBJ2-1	CASSSRSQYNEQFF	TGTGCCAGCAGCTCCAGATCCCAATACAATGAGCAGTTCTTC
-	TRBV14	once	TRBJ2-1	CASSQDLSHNEQFF	TGTGCCAGCAGCCAAGATCTTAGCCACAATGAGCAGTTCTTC
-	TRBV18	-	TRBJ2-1	CASSSGIGGGEQFF	TGTGCCAGCTCGTCCGGTATAGGGGGTGGTGAGCAGTTCTTC
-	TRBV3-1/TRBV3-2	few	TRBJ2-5	CASSPRRETQYF	TGTGCCAGCAGCCCGCGGAGAGAGACCCAGTACTTC
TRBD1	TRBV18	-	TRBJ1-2	CASSPFTQTGGADGYTF	TGTGCCAGCTCACCATTCACACAAACAGGGGGCGCAGATGGCTACACCTTC
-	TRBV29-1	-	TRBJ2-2	CSANARGGDPTGELFF	TGCAGCGCAAACGCGAGGGGCGGGGACCCCACCGGGGAGCTGTTTTTT
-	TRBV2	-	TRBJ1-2	CASSTVNYGYTF	TGTGCCAGCAGCACGGTGAACTATGGCTACACCTTC
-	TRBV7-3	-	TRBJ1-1	CASSSGLTMNTEAFF	TGTGCCAGCAGCTCGGGACTGACGATGAACACTGAAGCTTTCTTT
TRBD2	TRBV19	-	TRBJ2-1	CASSPPPGAGGSSSYNEQFF	TGTGCCAGTAGTCCCCCCCCAGGTGCGGGGGGATCTAGCTCCTACAATGAGCAGTTCTTC
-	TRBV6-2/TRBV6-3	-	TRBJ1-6	CASSFTGNSPLHF	TGTGCCAGCAGTTTTACAGGGAACTCACCCCTCCACTTT
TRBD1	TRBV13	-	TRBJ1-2	CASKVRDRYYGYTF	TGTGCCAGCAAGGTCCGGGACAGGTATTATGGCTACACCTTC
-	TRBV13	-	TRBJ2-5	CASSSNTYQGKETQYF	TGTGCCAGCAGCTCCAACACTTATCAGGGTAAAGAGACCCAGTACTTC
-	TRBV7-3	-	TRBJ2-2	CASSLNSETGGELFF	TGTGCCAGCAGCTTAAATTCAGAAACGGGTGGGGAGCTGTTTTTT
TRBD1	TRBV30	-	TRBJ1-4	CAWSATTGAEKLFF	TGTGCCTGGAGTGCAACGACAGGGGCTGAAAAACTGTTTTTT
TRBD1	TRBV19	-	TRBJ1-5	CASSIETGPNQPQHF	TGTGCCAGTAGTATAGAGACAGGGCCCAATCAGCCCCAGCATTTT
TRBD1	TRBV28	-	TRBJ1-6	CASTSGGTGGYNSPLHF	TGTGCCAGCACTTCAGGGGGGACAGGGGGATATAATTCACCCCTCCACTTT
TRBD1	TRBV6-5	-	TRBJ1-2	CAHKKTGEDYGYTF	TGTGCCCACAAGAAAACAGGGGAAGACTATGGCTACACCTTC
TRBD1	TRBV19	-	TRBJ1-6	CASSIAGRTGEYNSPLHF	TGTGCCAGTAGTATAGCCGGTCGGACAGGGGAGTATAATTCACCCCTCCACTTT
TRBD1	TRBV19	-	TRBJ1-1	CASSFQGAGTEAFF	TGTGCCAGTAGTTTTCAGGGGGCAGGCACTGAAGCTTTCTTT
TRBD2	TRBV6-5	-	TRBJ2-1	CASSFRETSDEQFF	TGTGCCAGCAGTTTCAGGGAGACTAGCGATGAGCAGTTCTTC